Shown below are 31 T cell receptor beta chains from a single sample sequenced in a study of naive and memory T cell subsets. These receptors have no identified antigens. Study results and limitations: Possibly reflecting memory cells re-expressing CD45RA, a few larger clonotypes occurred in naive repertoires, especially CD8.

An equimolar mix of two oligonucleotides served as the beta constant-region primer for TRBC1 and TRBC2. Nested alpha and beta constant-region primers with the SP2 primer drove four PCR rounds on ligated cDNA. TCRdb redid the calling of the UMI-ligation and nested PCR reads with MiXCR, one entry per CDR3 protein. This sample yields roughly 97,000 distinct CDR3 sequences, of which more than 12% are seen a single time; 2.5% to 3% belongs to the top ten. Material: naive CD8+ T cells from blood. The receptor set was obtained from a human donor in good health.

In its sample, this clonotype was seen a few times. The chain carries TRBV7-9 and TRBJ2-7, with TRBD2 matching over 8 bases. The CDR3 length is 15 residues. With 5 bases clipped from V and 2 bases from J, the junction kept 8 bases outside the gene matches. Germline V gives CDR1 SEHNR, CDR2 FQNEAQ (reference sequence). The chain's CDR3 is CASSRTSGAAYEQYF. As DNA, the CDR3 is TGTGCCAGCAGCCGAACTAGCGGTGCCGCCTACGAGCAGTACTTC. Variable domain in full (rest from reference TRBV7-9 and TRBJ2-7): DTGVSQNPRHKITKRGQNVTFRCDPISEHNRLYWYRQTLGQGPEFLTYFQNEAQLEKSRLLSDRFSAERPKGSFSTLEIQRTEQGDSAMYLCASSRTSGAAYEQYFGPGTRLTVT.

This clonotype came up a few times. The rearrangement links TRBV20-1 to TRBJ1-2, with 7 bases lining up with TRBD1. Unmatched junction bases numbered 6, after V lost 2 bases and J lost 0 bases. This CDR3 has 15 residues. Germline assignment: CDR1 DFQATT and CDR2 SNEGSKA (reference sequence). The CDR3 region has the DNA TGCAGTGCTAGATCCGGACAGGCAACTAACTATGGCTACACCTTC. Protein product: CSARSGQATNYGYTF.

The CDR3 coding sequence is TGCAGTGCGCCCGGCGAGGGATCCTACGAGCAGTACTTC. Translation: CSAPGEGSYEQYF. The V call is TRBV20-1, the J call TRBJ2-7; tentatively, D is TRBD2 (5 bases). This CDR3 has 13 amino acids. Between the trimmed V and J ends, which lost 6 bases and 1 base, there was a span of 13 bases. Germline V gives CDR1 DFQATT, CDR2 SNEGSKA (reference sequence).

The rearrangement joins TRBV29-1 to TRBJ1-2; 8 bases match TRBD1. Germline assignment: CDR1 SQVTM and CDR2 ANQGSEA. This CDR3 spans 13 amino acids. J lost 5 bases, V lost 1 base, and 3 bases had no gene match. The CDR3 bases are TGCAGCGTTGAAGGGACAGGGAAGTATGGCTACACCTTC. Translating gives CSVEGTGKYGYTF.

This clonotype was picked up a small number of times. The rearrangement joins TRBV11-2 to TRBJ1-4, with D perhaps TRBD1 (6 bases). CDR1 SGHAT and CDR2 FQNNGV come from the germline V gene. The V and J ends lost 1 base and 8 bases respectively, with 14 bases between them. This CDR3 spans 15 amino acids. The CDR3: CASSLVSGAREKLFF. In nucleotides, the CDR3 is TGTGCCAGCAGCTTAGTTTCGGGGGCGCGAGAAAAACTGTTTTTT.

This rearrangement joins TRBV6-5 to TRBJ2-1; D call uncertain. Germline V CDR1 and CDR2: MNHEY, SVGAGI. This CDR3 spans 15 amino acids. V was trimmed by 5 bases and J by 0 bases, leaving 11 bases between them. CDR3 sequence reads: CASSIREVSYNEQFF. For the CDR3, the DNA is TGTGCCAGCAGTATTCGCGAGGTCTCCTACAATGAGCAGTTCTTC.

The genes are TRBV7-2 and TRBJ1-4; unclear D gene. The CDR3 is 11 amino acids. The germline CDR1 and CDR2 sequences are SGHTA and FQGNSA. V dropped 8 bases and J dropped 5 bases, with 6 bases sitting between them. The CDR3 here is CASGSNEKLFF. The CDR3 DNA is TGTGCCAGCGGGTCCAATGAAAAACTGTTTTTT.

The rearrangement links TRBV7-9 to TRBJ2-5; a possible D gene is TRBD1 (5 bases). This CDR3 region has 13 residues. Per germline, CDR1 SEHNR and CDR2 FQNEAQ (reference sequence). V shed 11 bases and J shed 5 bases, with 18 bases lying between them. This CDR3 reads CAPGPRIPETQYF. In DNA, the CDR3 is TGTGCCCCAGGGCCCAGAATACCCGAGACCCAGTACTTC.

This clonotype has more than one count but fewer than ten. In nucleotides, the CDR3 is TGCAGCGGCAGAACCGGGACAGGAGTTGCTTTCTTT. It translates to CSGRTGTGVAFF. The chain joins TRBV29-1 to TRBJ1-1, with TRBD1 matching over 8 bases. The germline V gene has CDR1 SQVTM and CDR2 ANQGSEA. This CDR3 has 12 residues. J gave up 11 bases and V 7 bases, and 12 bases lay outside the gene matches.

This clonotype was observed at least ten times. This sequence joins TRBV11-1 and TRBJ2-3; D gene ambiguous. The CDR3 is 12 residues long. Germline V lookup: CDR1 SGHAT, CDR2 FQDESV (reference sequence). V lost 8 bases and J 1 base, leaving 7 bases between the germline ends. Here the CDR3 reads CASFGGTDTQYF. CDR3 coding DNA: TGTGCCAGCTTTGGCGGCACAGATACGCAGTATTTT.

The sample holds a few counts of this clonotype. The chain is built from TRBV20-1 and TRBJ2-1, with D possibly being TRBD1 or TRBD2 (6 bases each). Per the germline V gene, CDR1 is DFQATT and CDR2 is SNEGSKA (reference sequence). Trimming shortened V by 0 bases and J by 5 bases, and 23 bases separated the two germline ends. The CDR3 has 18 amino acids. CDR3 residues: CSARDRVLGGGHHNEQFF. DNA of the CDR3: TGCAGTGCTAGAGATAGGGTCCTAGGGGGAGGCCATCACAATGAGCAGTTCTTC.

This clonotype was seen more than once but under ten times. The gene calls are TRBV27 and TRBJ2-3; 7 bases are a match to TRBD2. The V segment lost 3 bases and the J segment 8 bases; nucleotides outside the gene matches: 17. There are 17 residues in the CDR3. Germline V gene lookup returns CDR1 MNHEY and CDR2 SMNVEV (reference sequence). The CDR3 here is CASSLASGEGRAGTQYF. The CDR3 coding sequence is TGTGCCAGCAGTTTGGCTAGCGGAGAAGGGAGGGCGGGTACGCAGTATTTT.

The V and J genes are TRBV18 and TRBJ2-3, with D possibly being TRBD1 or TRBD2 (5 bases each). This CDR3 region has 11 residues. Germline CDR1 and CDR2: KGHSH and LQKENI. With 7 bases removed from V and 4 bases from J, the gap between germline ends came to 6 bases. CDR3 in amino acids: CASWGSDTQYF. The CDR3 DNA is TGTGCCAGCTGGGGGTCAGATACGCAGTATTTT.

This clonotype was seen repeatedly, ten times or more. The CDR3 region has the DNA TGCGCCAGCAGCCAAGAACTGGGGAACGAGATGAACACTGAAGCTTTCTTT. It yields the protein CASSQELGNEMNTEAFF. The rearrangement uses TRBV4-3 and TRBJ1-1; D unclear. The CDR3 is 17 amino acids. Germline V gene sequence: CDR1 LGHNA, CDR2 YSLEER. The germline V and J ends were trimmed by 0 bases and 0 bases, with 14 bases remaining between them.

This clonotype was recorded a few times. The rearrangement uses TRBV9 and TRBJ2-2; weak D call: TRBD2 (6 bases). With 3 bases removed from V and 6 bases from J, the gap between germline ends came to 18 bases. CDR1 and CDR2 (germline): SGDLS, YYNGEE. CDR3 size: 16 residues. The CDR3 coding sequence is TGTGCCAGCAGCGCTAAGGAGGGGTGGCTGGCCGGGGAGCTGTTTTTT. It is translated as CASSAKEGWLAGELFF. Full variable domain (rest looked up from reference TRBV9 and TRBJ2-2): DSGVTQTPKHLITATGQRVTLRCSPRSGDLSVYWYQQSLDQGLQFLIQYYNGEERAKGNILERFSAQQFPDLHSELNLSSLELGDSALYFCASSAKEGWLAGELFFGEGSRLTVL.

Regarding this clonotype: An end of the junction does not agree with germline; a read error may underlie this. The CDR3 DNA sequence: TGTGCCAGCAGTTTAGTTCTTGGGCAGAATATCAATAAGCAGTTCTTC. Protein sequence: CASSLVLGQNINKQFF. The chain has TRBV12-3 or TRBV12-4 and TRBJ2-1; D ambiguous. The CDR3 contains 16 residues.

The chain couples TRBV12-3 or TRBV12-4 to TRBJ2-1, with 11 bases identical to TRBD2. V lost 4 bases, J lost 5 bases, and 4 bases stayed unmatched. The length of the CDR3 is 15 residues. DNA of the CDR3: TGTGCCAGCAGTTCACTAGCGGGAGCAGACAATGAGCAGTTCTTC. Its protein is CASSSLAGADNEQFF.

Details on this clonotype: Just one base apart from a much larger clone, this may be a read error. The chain couples TRBV9 to TRBJ2-7, with D possibly TRBD2 on 5 matching bases. The CDR3 contains 13 residues. V gave up 3 bases and J gave up 7 bases, with 14 bases separating them. Germline-derived CDR1 and CDR2 are SGDLS and YYNGEE. CDR3 DNA sequence: TGTGCCAGCAGCGCCGAGGGAGTCGATGAGCAGTACTTC. Translating it yields CASSAEGVDEQYF.

Many counts were recorded for this clonotype. This chain joins TRBV2 and TRBJ1-2; D gene uncertain. The CDR3 has 13 amino acids. CDR1 SNHLY and CDR2 FYNNEI come from the germline V gene. Trimming left V 3 bases short and J 6 bases short, with 11 bases between. This CDR3 reads CASSDPRYDGYTF. DNA of the CDR3: TGTGCCAGCAGTGATCCGAGGTACGATGGCTACACCTTC.

The rearrangement joins TRBV30 to TRBJ2-7; the D gene is possibly TRBD2 (6 bases). From germline, CDR1 is GTSNPN and CDR2 SVGIG (reference sequence). The ends were cut back, 0 bases at V and 2 bases at J, with 8 bases in the middle. The CDR3 is made up of 13 amino acids. As DNA, the CDR3 is TGTGCCTGGAGTGTGGAGGGAACCTACGAGCAGTACTTC. It encodes CAWSVEGTYEQYF.

This clonotype appeared a few times. The CDR3 nucleotides are TGCAGTGCTATCCCTTCCGCGGACTATGGCTACACCTTC. Protein product: CSAIPSADYGYTF. V usage is TRBV20-1 and J usage is TRBJ1-2, with no clear D. The germline gives CDR1 DFQATT, CDR2 SNEGSKA (reference sequence). The CDR3 totals 13 residues. Trimming cost V 4 bases and J 3 bases, with 12 bases left between them.

This CDR3 reads CAQKAVPNTEAFF. DNA for the CDR3: TGTGCCCAGAAGGCAGTACCCAACACTGAAGCTTTCTTT. This rearrangement joins TRBV30 to TRBJ1-1; D gene unclear. CDR3 length: 13 residues. The germline V gene has CDR1 GTSNPN and CDR2 SVGIG (reference sequence). Trimming took off 8 bases at V and 2 bases at J, with 15 bases between the two ends.

The gene calls are TRBV7-9 and TRBJ1-1; tentatively, D is TRBD1 (5 bases). This CDR3 is built from 13 residues. Trimming removed 1 base at V and 6 bases at J, with 9 bases between. The germline V gene has CDR1 SEHNR and CDR2 FQNEAQ (reference sequence). DNA of the CDR3: TGTGCCAGCAGCTTAGTCAGGGAGGCTGAAGCTTTCTTT. Its protein product is CASSLVREAEAFF.

This clonotype was detected many times. V is TRBV9 and J is TRBJ2-1; weak D call: TRBD2 (6 bases). Germline assignment: CDR1 SGDLS and CDR2 YYNGEE. The CDR3 extends over 15 amino acids. Between the trimmed V and J ends, which lost 1 base and 3 bases, there was a span of 11 bases. CDR3 loop: CASSVTSGHYNEQFF. The CDR3 bases are TGTGCCAGCAGCGTAACGAGCGGGCACTACAATGAGCAGTTCTTC.

This clonotype has only a few counts. The chain couples TRBV7-9 to TRBJ2-1; D unclear. Germline lookup yields CDR1 SEHNR and CDR2 FQNEAQ (reference sequence). The CDR3 covers 14 residues. V gave up 1 base and J gave up 4 bases, with 8 bases separating them. This CDR3 reads CASSLVAQYNEQFF. CDR3 coding DNA: TGTGCCAGCAGCTTAGTTGCCCAGTACAATGAGCAGTTCTTC.

This clonotype was found a few times. The CDR3 is CSVERRGGGNEQFF. DNA of the CDR3: TGCAGCGTTGAGAGGCGGGGGGGTGGGAATGAGCAGTTCTTC. The J gene is TRBJ2-1, the V gene TRBV29-1; 9 bases fit TRBD2. The ends lost 3 bases at V and 7 bases at J; junction bases unmatched: 7. This CDR3 is built from 14 residues. CDR1 SQVTM and CDR2 ANQGSEA come from the germline V gene.

This clonotype was counted a few times. The chain links TRBV28 to TRBJ2-7; TRBD1 might be the D (7 bases). Germline-derived CDR1 and CDR2 are MDHEN and SYDVKM. Trimming cost V 1 base and J 1 base, with 14 bases left between them. The CDR3 is 16 residues long. The CDR3 sequence is CASSLLSPGGSYEQYF. The CDR3 DNA reads as TGTGCCAGCAGTTTATTGTCCCCAGGGGGGTCCTACGAGCAGTACTTC. The full variable domain, in which reference TRBV28 and TRBJ2-7 provide the parts outside the CDR3, is DVKVTQSSRYLVKRTGEKVFLECVQDMDHENMFWYRQDPGLGLRLIYFSYDVKMKEKGDIPEGYSVSREKKERFSLILESASTNQTSMYLCASSLLSPGGSYEQYFGPGTRLTVT.

CDR3 residues: CASSLGQTNEKLFF. As DNA, the CDR3 is TGTGCCAGCAGCTTGGGACAGACTAATGAAAAACTGTTTTTT. The gene calls are TRBV7-9 and TRBJ1-4; 7 nucleotides line up with TRBD1. The CDR3 contains 14 residues. In germline, CDR1 is SEHNR, CDR2 FQNEAQ (reference sequence). V lost 3 bases, J lost 2 bases, and 0 bases stayed unmatched.

This clonotype has just a few counts. This sequence joins TRBV29-1 and TRBJ1-1, with unresolved D. The germline V and J ends were trimmed by 6 bases and 6 bases, with 11 bases remaining between them. Germline CDR1 and CDR2: SQVTM and ANQGSEA. The CDR3 runs 11 residues. The CDR3 loop reads CSVTNKAEAFF. CDR3 bases: TGCAGCGTCACGAACAAGGCTGAAGCTTTCTTT.

The V gene is TRBV28, the J gene TRBJ2-1; D is undetermined. Trimming cost V 3 bases and J 10 bases, with 4 bases left between them. CDR3 size: 10 residues. The V gene's germline CDR1 is MDHEN and CDR2 SYDVKM. CDR3 coding DNA: TGTGCCAGCAGTTTTACGGAGCAGTTCTTC. Translating it yields CASSFTEQFF. Combining the CDR3 with reference TRBV28 and TRBJ2-1 gives the whole variable domain DVKVTQSSRYLVKRTGEKVFLECVQDMDHENMFWYRQDPGLGLRLIYFSYDVKMKEKGDIPEGYSVSREKKERFSLILESASTNQTSMYLCASSFTEQFFGPGTRLTVL.

This clonotype was recorded a few times. V and J are TRBV5-4 and TRBJ1-1; D gene uncertain. V dropped 3 bases and J dropped 3 bases, with 12 bases sitting between them. Per germline, CDR1 SGHNT and CDR2 YYREEE (reference sequence). This CDR3 region has 14 residues. The CDR3 loop reads CASSSAVGHTEAFF. The CDR3 nucleotides are TGTGCCAGCAGCTCGGCGGTCGGTCACACTGAAGCTTTCTTT.